In this sample, the clone carrying this T cell receptor beta chain turned up many times. The antigen is unknown. The sample belongs to a study of breast tumors, draining lymph nodes, adjacent tissues. Breast cancer patients provided tissue from their axillary draining lymph nodes. Study-wide results and caveats: Data fit most tumor T cells coming from lymph node, expanding in tumor. That most tumor T cells come from lymph nodes remained unproven.

TCRdb ran MiXCR on the multiplex PCR reads and lists one entry per CDR3 protein. This sample has about 180,000 distinct CDR3 sequences, with around 35% found just once. CDR3 length: 20 amino acids. V was trimmed by 4 bases and J by 0 bases, leaving 25 bases between them. The germline gives CDR1 SGHDN, CDR2 FVKESK. Material: axillary lymph node tissue. J is TRBJ2-1 and V is TRBV14; perhaps TRBD1 as D (6 bases). The sequence came from a female donor with breast cancer. Some clones in this sample may be carry-over from other donors' samples. CDR3 amino acids: CASSLTQGTARPSSYNEQFF. The CDR3 DNA reads as TGTGCCAGCAGCCTTACCCAGGGGACCGCCCGTCCGAGCTCCTACAATGAGCAGTTCTTC.